These T cell receptor beta chains were read from a single sample in a study of CD8 T cells in Susac syndrome. TCRdb re-analysed the immunoSEQ multiplex PCR reads in MiXCR, keeping a single row per CDR3 protein. The sample yields about 180,000 distinct CDR3 sequences, under 95% seen once. The sample taken for sequencing was CD4+ T cells from PBMCs. The receptor source for this set is a human donor with Susac syndrome. The CDR3 runs from the conserved cysteine through the conserved F or W. D genes are given only for firm matches. Clone sizes are given selectively: once, few, many, or a class where the clone is expanded.

clone size: once; D gene: .; J gene: TRBJ1-2; V gene: TRBV3-1; CDR3 DNA: TGTGCCAGCAGCCACCGGACACACCAATATGGCTACACCTTC; CDR3 protein: CASSHRTHQYGYTF
clone size: .; D gene: TRBD2; J gene: TRBJ2-3; V gene: TRBV9; CDR3 DNA: TGTGCCAGCAGCGTAGCGGGGGGGTACACAGATACGCAGTATTTT; CDR3 protein: CASSVAGGYTDTQYF
clone size: .; D gene: .; J gene: TRBJ2-5; V gene: TRBV15; CDR3 DNA: TGTGCCACCAGCAGAGATCGCGGGACAGTCCAAGAGACCCAGTACTTC; CDR3 protein: CATSRDRGTVQETQYF
clone size: .; D gene: .; J gene: TRBJ2-7; V gene: TRBV29-1; CDR3 DNA: TGCAGCGTTGGCAGGCAGAGCTCCTACGAGCAGTACTTC; CDR3 protein: CSVGRQSSYEQYF
clone size: .; D gene: .; J gene: TRBJ2-5; V gene: TRBV7-9; CDR3 DNA: TGTGCCAGCAGACCGGAGGGGGCGTATGAGACCCAGTACTTC; CDR3 protein: CASRPEGAYETQYF
clone size: .; D gene: .; J gene: TRBJ1-2; V gene: TRBV28; CDR3 DNA: TGTGCCAGCAGTTACATGGGGGCGCGGGGCTACACCTTC; CDR3 protein: CASSYMGARGYTF
clone size: .; D gene: .; J gene: TRBJ1-2; V gene: TRBV6-1; CDR3 DNA: TGTGCCAGCAGAGAAAGGAAGGGGAATGGCTACACCTTC; CDR3 protein: CASRERKGNGYTF
clone size: .; D gene: .; J gene: TRBJ2-6; V gene: TRBV12-3/TRBV12-4; CDR3 DNA: TGTGCCAGCACCCAGCAGATGGGTGGGGCCAACGTCCTGACTTTC; CDR3 protein: CASTQQMGGANVLTF
clone size: .; D gene: .; J gene: TRBJ2-6; V gene: TRBV5-4; CDR3 DNA: TGTGCCCTCAGGAGCTCTGGGGCCAACGTCCTGACTTTC; CDR3 protein: CALRSSGANVLTF
clone size: .; D gene: TRBD1; J gene: TRBJ2-2; V gene: TRBV9; CDR3 DNA: TGTGCCAGCAGGGAGACAGGGCTGAACACCGGGGAGCTGTTTTTT; CDR3 protein: CASRETGLNTGELFF
clone size: .; D gene: .; J gene: TRBJ2-5; V gene: TRBV9; CDR3 DNA: TGTGCCAGCAGCGTAGCTACCTGGGGCGGCGAGACCCAGTACTTC; CDR3 protein: CASSVATWGGETQYF
clone size: .; D gene: .; J gene: TRBJ1-4; V gene: TRBV18; CDR3 DNA: TGTGCCAGCTCCGCCGGGGCAGCAACTAATGAAAAACTGTTTTTT; CDR3 protein: CASSAGAATNEKLFF
clone size: once; D gene: TRBD2; J gene: TRBJ2-7; V gene: TRBV2; CDR3 DNA: TGTGCCAGCACCAGACTAGCGGGCACCTACGAGCAGTACTTC; CDR3 protein: CASTRLAGTYEQYF
clone size: .; D gene: TRBD1; J gene: TRBJ1-2; V gene: TRBV7-7; CDR3 DNA: TGTGCCAACAGCCCCCGGGACAGGGTCTATGGCTACACCTTC; CDR3 protein: CANSPRDRVYGYTF
clone size: .; D gene: .; J gene: TRBJ2-7; V gene: TRBV14; CDR3 DNA: TGTGCCAGCAGCCCCAAAAGGGGCAGGGGAAGCTCCTACGAGCAGTACTTC; CDR3 protein: CASSPKRGRGSSYEQYF
clone size: .; D gene: .; J gene: TRBJ2-5; V gene: TRBV3-1; CDR3 DNA: TGTGCCAGCAGCCCCGTAAAGGGGGGGATGTCGGAGACCCAGTACTTC; CDR3 protein: CASSPVKGGMSETQYF
clone size: once; D gene: .; J gene: TRBJ1-1; V gene: TRBV4-3; CDR3 DNA: TGCGCCAGCAGCCAAACTCAGGTTGGCGAGACTGAAGCTTTCTTT; CDR3 protein: CASSQTQVGETEAFF
clone size: .; D gene: .; J gene: TRBJ2-1; V gene: TRBV9; CDR3 DNA: TGTGCCAGCAGCGTAGTCCGGGGCTCCTACAATGAGCAGTTCTTC; CDR3 protein: CASSVVRGSYNEQFF
clone size: .; D gene: .; J gene: TRBJ2-3; V gene: TRBV24-1; CDR3 DNA: TGTGCCACCTTACCGATAAGCACAGATACGCAGTATTTT; CDR3 protein: CATLPISTDTQYF
clone size: .; D gene: .; J gene: TRBJ2-7; V gene: TRBV2; CDR3 DNA: TGTGCCAGCAGTGAACCCCCGGGAGAGCAGTACTTC; CDR3 protein: CASSEPPGEQYF
clone size: .; D gene: .; J gene: TRBJ1-5; V gene: TRBV5-1; CDR3 DNA: TGCGCCAGCAGCTTGGAGGACGGAGCGCCCCAGCATTTT; CDR3 protein: CASSLEDGAPQHF
clone size: .; D gene: .; J gene: TRBJ2-1; V gene: TRBV6-5; CDR3 DNA: TGTGCCAGCAGTTCGGCAGGGTGGATCCACAATGAGCAGTTCTTC; CDR3 protein: CASSSAGWIHNEQFF
clone size: .; D gene: .; J gene: TRBJ2-3; V gene: TRBV27; CDR3 DNA: TGTGCCAGCAGTTTATCTACGGTTCCGGATACGCAGTATTTT; CDR3 protein: CASSLSTVPDTQYF
clone size: .; D gene: TRBD1; J gene: TRBJ2-5; V gene: TRBV3-1; CDR3 DNA: TGTGCCAGCAGCCCCCCCTCAACAGGGGGGCAAGAGACCCAGTACTTC; CDR3 protein: CASSPPSTGGQETQYF
clone size: .; D gene: .; J gene: TRBJ2-3; V gene: TRBV12-5; CDR3 DNA: TGTGCTAGTGGTTTGGGGCTGAGGTACACAGATACGCAGTATTTT; CDR3 protein: CASGLGLRYTDTQYF
clone size: .; D gene: .; J gene: TRBJ2-1; V gene: TRBV6-2/TRBV6-3; CDR3 DNA: TGTGCCAGCAGTTACAGCAGACAGCACGGGAAGGTCTTC; CDR3 protein: CASSYSRQHGKVF
clone size: .; D gene: .; J gene: TRBJ2-5; V gene: TRBV29-1; CDR3 DNA: TGCAGCGTTGTACAGCAAGAGACCCAGTACTTC; CDR3 protein: CSVVQQETQYF
clone size: .; D gene: TRBD2; J gene: TRBJ2-2; V gene: TRBV20-1; CDR3 DNA: TGCAGTGCTAGAGACCCAGCGGGGGGTCCGGAGCTGTTTTTT; CDR3 protein: CSARDPAGGPELFF
clone size: .; D gene: .; J gene: TRBJ2-2; V gene: TRBV7-9; CDR3 DNA: TGTGCCAGCAGCGAACGGGGCCTGGAGCTGTTTTTT; CDR3 protein: CASSERGLELFF
clone size: once; D gene: TRBD2; J gene: TRBJ2-5; V gene: TRBV30; CDR3 DNA: TGTGCCTGGAGCCTTGGGACTAGCGCGACCCGGGGAGAGACCCAGTACTTC; CDR3 protein: CAWSLGTSATRGETQYF
clone size: .; D gene: .; J gene: TRBJ2-7; V gene: TRBV20-1; CDR3 DNA: TGCAGTGCTAGAGGTGGGAACGAGCAGTACTTC; CDR3 protein: CSARGGNEQYF
clone size: .; D gene: .; J gene: TRBJ2-1; V gene: TRBV7-9; CDR3 DNA: TGTGCCAGCAGCTCTAATATTGAGCAGTTCTTC; CDR3 protein: CASSSNIEQFF
clone size: .; D gene: .; J gene: TRBJ2-5; V gene: TRBV24-1; CDR3 DNA: TGTGCCACCAGTGCCAGGGAACGGGAGACCCAGTACTTC; CDR3 protein: CATSARERETQYF
clone size: few; D gene: .; J gene: TRBJ2-3; V gene: TRBV12-3/TRBV12-4; CDR3 DNA: TGTGCCAGCAGCCCCGTCACGATTACCACAGATACGCAGTATTTT; CDR3 protein: CASSPVTITTDTQYF
clone size: .; D gene: .; J gene: TRBJ2-7; V gene: TRBV10-3; CDR3 DNA: TGTGCCATCAGTGAGTCGATTAGAAGGGAGCAGTACTTC; CDR3 protein: CAISESIRREQYF
clone size: .; D gene: .; J gene: TRBJ2-1; V gene: TRBV18; CDR3 DNA: TGTGCCAGCTCGACTACAGGGACTGAGCAGTTCTTC; CDR3 protein: CASSTTGTEQFF
clone size: few; D gene: .; J gene: TRBJ2-1; V gene: TRBV20-1; CDR3 DNA: TGCAGTGCTAGAGATGGGGGGTCCGGGGGTTCCTACAATGAGCAGTTCTTC; CDR3 protein: CSARDGGSGGSYNEQFF
clone size: .; D gene: .; J gene: TRBJ2-3; V gene: TRBV6-2/TRBV6-3; CDR3 DNA: TGTGCCAGCAGTTATGGGGCCAACACAGATACGCAGTATTTT; CDR3 protein: CASSYGANTDTQYF
clone size: .; D gene: TRBD1; J gene: TRBJ1-4; V gene: TRBV30; CDR3 DNA: TGTGCCTGCGGACAGGACCCTAATGAAAAACTGTTTTTT; CDR3 protein: CACGQDPNEKLFF
clone size: once; D gene: .; J gene: TRBJ1-2; V gene: TRBV20-1; CDR3 DNA: TGCAGTGCTCCCACAGGGCCTAACTATGGCTACACCTTC; CDR3 protein: CSAPTGPNYGYTF
clone size: .; D gene: .; J gene: TRBJ2-2; V gene: TRBV7-9; CDR3 DNA: TGTGCCAGCAGCTACCTAACCGGGGAGCTGTTTTTT; CDR3 protein: CASSYLTGELFF
clone size: .; D gene: TRBD1; J gene: TRBJ2-7; V gene: TRBV25-1; CDR3 DNA: TGTGCCAGCAGTAGACAGGGGGGGTATTGGCAGTACTTC; CDR3 protein: CASSRQGGYWQYF
clone size: .; D gene: .; J gene: TRBJ2-1; V gene: TRBV9; CDR3 DNA: TGTGCCAGCAGCGTGCAGGGGAGATCCTACAATGAGCAGTTCTTC; CDR3 protein: CASSVQGRSYNEQFF
clone size: .; D gene: .; J gene: TRBJ2-5; V gene: TRBV7-7; CDR3 DNA: TGTGCCAGCAGCCCCGGGGGTACTAGGTATGAGACCCAGTACTTC; CDR3 protein: CASSPGGTRYETQYF
clone size: .; D gene: .; J gene: TRBJ2-5; V gene: TRBV4-1; CDR3 DNA: TGCGCCAGCAGCCAACAGGTCGGGGAGACCCAGTACTTC; CDR3 protein: CASSQQVGETQYF
clone size: .; D gene: TRBD1; J gene: TRBJ2-5; V gene: TRBV5-1; CDR3 DNA: TGCGCCAGCAGCGCCGGGACAGGTCTTCAAGAGACCCAGTACTTC; CDR3 protein: CASSAGTGLQETQYF
clone size: .; D gene: .; J gene: TRBJ2-7; V gene: TRBV9; CDR3 DNA: TGTGCCAGCAGCGTCGGATTCGGCTACGAGCAGTACTTC; CDR3 protein: CASSVGFGYEQYF